Listed below are T cell receptor beta chains from one sample, sequenced in a study of blood T cell repertoires in COVID-19. Here immunoSEQ multiplex PCR was the method, and the copy in TCRdb shows in-frame clones only, minus some. The data hold over 130,000 clones, with roughly 88% observed a single time. The sequencing sample was made of peripheral blood. The receptor set was obtained from a human donor in a cohort sampled during active COVID-19. Both conserved end residues are part of each CDR3.

j_call | v_call | cdr3_aa
TRBJ1-1 | TRBV5-4 | CASSLGFQGSTEAFF
TRBJ1-5 | TRBV6-6 | CASSYRTGNQPQHF
TRBJ2-7 | TRBV10-3 | CAISESNRENEQYF
TRBJ2-7 | TRBV4-2 | CASSQIVAGANYEQYF
TRBJ2-7 | TRBV5-6 | CASSSTVPRDREAYEQYF
TRBJ2-6 | TRBV29-1 | CSVRDRNLASGANVLTF
TRBJ2-7 | TRBV7-7 | CASSLVGPGRSYEQYF
TRBJ1-6 | TRBV18 | CASSPGSPLHF
TRBJ1-2 | TRBV5-4 | CASSLAHRSLLYGYTF
TRBJ2-7 | TRBV10-3 | CAISEFQRGGYEQYF
TRBJ2-2 | TRBV27 | CASSFLAAGVVGELFF
TRBJ2-5 | TRBV19 | CASSIPSGAEETQYF
TRBJ2-3 | TRBV29-1 | CSVGTLKDTQYF
TRBJ2-7 | TRBV5-1 | CASSFGRSGTGTGEQYF
TRBJ2-7 | TRBV5-1 | CASSLGGYRATPYEQYF
TRBJ2-5 | TRBV19 | CASSMRGGTETQYF
TRBJ2-7 | TRBV5-1 | CASSLDPDRGYEQYF
TRBJ2-7 | TRBV6-2/TRBV6-3 | CASSYPGRTGRFSYEQYF
TRBJ2-2 | TRBV19 | CASSIVGQVTGELFF
TRBJ1-4 | TRBV6-6 | CASSPLRQGANEKLFF
TRBJ2-3 | TRBV5-1 | CASSLAGQGTTDTQYF
TRBJ1-4 | TRBV7-2 | CASSSWGNDEKLFF
TRBJ2-2 | TRBV12-3/TRBV12-4 | CASSSTNTGELFF
TRBJ2-7 | TRBV4-2 | CASSQGGGSLYEQYF
TRBJ2-7 | TRBV4-1 | CASSQDPASGGPRGYEQYF
TRBJ2-5 | TRBV2 | CASSAGETQYF
TRBJ1-3 | TRBV18 | CASSPSGGPNGNTIYF
TRBJ1-1 | TRBV18 | CASSAGATEAFF
TRBJ2-7 | TRBV9 | CASSPLPTGFKYEQYF
TRBJ2-2 | TRBV27 | CASKLAGGNTGELFF
TRBJ1-4 | TRBV7-8 | CASSTSKGGGREKLFF
TRBJ1-1 | TRBV2 | CASSPTGGSTEAFF
TRBJ1-2 | TRBV12-3/TRBV12-4 | CASSLGGARGYTF
TRBJ1-2 | TRBV6-5 | CAGRTVGYTF
TRBJ2-4 | TRBV19 | CASSGLAKNIQYF
TRBJ2-7 | TRBV7-8 | CASSPKPGLAGGWYEQYF
TRBJ2-7 | TRBV27 | CASSLSGLAGGEQYF
TRBJ2-1 | TRBV24-1 | CATSDGTSGGSLNEQFF
TRBJ2-1 | TRBV7-3 | CASSLTPSGGENEQFF
TRBJ1-3 | TRBV19 | CASNPGQGNTIYF
TRBJ2-1 | TRBV7-7 | CASSLAPGSTGRFGINNEQFF
TRBJ2-3 | TRBV7-8 | CASSRAQASTDTQYF
TRBJ2-7 | TRBV6-2/TRBV6-3 | CASSQTSGGYEQYF